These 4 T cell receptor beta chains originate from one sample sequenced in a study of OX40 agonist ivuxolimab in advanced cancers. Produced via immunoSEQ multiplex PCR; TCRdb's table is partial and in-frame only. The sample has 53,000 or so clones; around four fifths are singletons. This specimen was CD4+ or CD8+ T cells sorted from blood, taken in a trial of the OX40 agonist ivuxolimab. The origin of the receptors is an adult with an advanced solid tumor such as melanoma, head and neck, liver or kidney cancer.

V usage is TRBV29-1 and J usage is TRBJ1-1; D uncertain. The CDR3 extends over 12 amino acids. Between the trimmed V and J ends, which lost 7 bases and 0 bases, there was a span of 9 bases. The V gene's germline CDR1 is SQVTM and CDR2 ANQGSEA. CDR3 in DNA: TGCAGCGCTGACCGGGTGAACACTGAAGCTTTCTTT. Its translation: CSADRVNTEAFF.

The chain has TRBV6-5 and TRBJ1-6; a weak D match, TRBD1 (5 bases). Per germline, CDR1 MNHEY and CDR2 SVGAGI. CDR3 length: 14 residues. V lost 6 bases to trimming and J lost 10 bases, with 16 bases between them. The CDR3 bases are TGTGCCAGCAGGCCAGGGTTTTCTTGGTCACCCCTCCACTTT. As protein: CASRPGFSWSPLHF.

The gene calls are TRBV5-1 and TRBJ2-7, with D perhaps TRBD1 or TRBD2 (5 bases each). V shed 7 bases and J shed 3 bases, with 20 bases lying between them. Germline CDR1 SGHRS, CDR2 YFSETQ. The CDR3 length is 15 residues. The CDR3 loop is CASSEGQKVIYEQYF. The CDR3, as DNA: TGCGCCAGCTCCGAGGGGCAGAAGGTAATCTACGAGCAGTACTTC.

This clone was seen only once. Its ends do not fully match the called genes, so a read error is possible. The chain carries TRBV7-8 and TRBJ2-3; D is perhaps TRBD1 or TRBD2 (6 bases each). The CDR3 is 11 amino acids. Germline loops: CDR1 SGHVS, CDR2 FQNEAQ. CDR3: CASINGGDPRF. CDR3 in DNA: TGTGCCAGCATCAACGGGGGCGACCCGCGGTTT.